This T cell receptor beta chain comes out of a study of blood T cells in healthy people across ages (dated by TCRdb to about 2015). As for the study more broadly: In model experiments, template switching captured roughly one uniquely barcoded TCR beta cDNA molecule for every two T cells. The study measured age-related changes in TCR beta repertoire diversity using deep sequencing normalized with unique cDNA molecular identifiers. Donors were grouped into four age groups: young (average roughly 17 years), middle-aged (about 40), aged (62) and long-lived (approximately 82). To avoid experimental bias, donors of different ages were spread randomly across the sequencing lanes. Using the same blood draw, the study looked at two additional independent replicas of 1 million unique cDNA reads for two donors, one aged 18 to 30 and the other aged 80 or older.

Overall results and qualifications from the work: Conclusive comparison of naive and antigen-experienced compartments was prevented by the profiling of bulk unsorted PBMCs. Because the CMV infection status of the donors was unknown, age-related changes in expanded clonotypes may potentially have been confounded. Estimates of total diversity based on one million sequenced T cells were considered lower bounds and underestimates. The long-lived group showed more naive CD4+ T cells, fewer expanded clones and increased TCR diversity than the aged group, suggesting age selection. As age increased, observed TCR beta diversity per million T cells dropped in a roughly linear way, and a significant reduction was already evident by age about 40. There was a strong correlation between observed TCR beta diversity and the percentage of naive T cells measured by flow cytometry.

Including cysteine and phenylalanine, the CDR3 has 18 amino acids. Kept here is only the CDR3 DNA, which spans 54 bases and is read in frame from base 1. Trimming removed 1 base from V and 2 bases from J; the gene matches leave 12 bases unexplained. Reading the germline V gene gives CDR1 SGHRS and CDR2 YFSETQ. Preparation of the library involved 5' RACE. Sequencing was performed on an Illumina HiSeq 2500. The second PCR ran for roughly 6 to 11 cycles and used a J-beta primer mix along with a sample-barcoded 5' primer. Each TCR beta cDNA molecule received a unique molecular identifier from a template-switch 5' adaptor carrying 12 random nucleotides. Each sample yielded at least 3 million CDR3-containing paired-end reads. First-strand cDNA was synthesized from all RNA with the Mint cDNA synthesis kit, primed by a TRBC-specific oligonucleotide. Following uracil-DNA glycosylase treatment, a first 18-cycle PCR with universal primers M1SS and BC2_uni_R was performed on all cDNA. For the original study's pipeline: For normalization, 1 million high-quality reads were randomly selected from each sample, with every read carrying a distinct molecular identifier. Reads sharing molecular identifiers were discarded rather than binned into consensus sequences. MiTCR, run with a Q25 quality threshold and the strictest error-elimination algorithm, handled CDR3 identification, clonotype clustering and error correction. A nonparametric unseen species model using Euler transformation provided a lower-bound estimate of total TCR beta diversity. TCRdb cleaned the public reads at Q25 with fastp, built clones with MiXCR and kept in-frame beta chains. Rows with one shared CDR3 protein collapse into an entry with the most common genes and DNA. V and J calls and clone size were set by TCRdb, not the authors. For this sample the table gives about 1.7 million distinct CDR3 sequences, of which about 30% were detected only once. The ten largest make up 7% to 9% of the sample.

A few counts support this clonotype. Its recognized antigen is unknown. No clone much larger than this one lies a single base away; base qualities are absent. The roughly 37 donors, aged about 6 to 95 years, were systemically healthy Caucasian individuals from Russia. Each donor gave ten milliliters of peripheral blood, drawn into EDTA-treated Vacutainer tubes. Ficoll-Paque density-gradient centrifugation was used to isolate PBMCs, with at least 6 million obtained per sample. Total RNA was extracted from PBMCs with Trizol reagent, with at least 5.5 micrograms obtained per sample. For every donor, flow cytometry on a PBMC aliquot measured the percentage of naive CD45RAhigh/CD27high T cells.

The sequence links TRBV5-1 to TRBJ1-5, with 7 bases in between that match TRBD1. Sequencing used blood. This sequence originates from a woman aged 25 to 45 in good health. The DNA reads TGCGCCAGCAGCTTGCGTTTGGGACAGCCAGTCGGCAATCAGCCCCAGCATTTT. Translated, this is CASSLRLGQPVGNQPQHF.